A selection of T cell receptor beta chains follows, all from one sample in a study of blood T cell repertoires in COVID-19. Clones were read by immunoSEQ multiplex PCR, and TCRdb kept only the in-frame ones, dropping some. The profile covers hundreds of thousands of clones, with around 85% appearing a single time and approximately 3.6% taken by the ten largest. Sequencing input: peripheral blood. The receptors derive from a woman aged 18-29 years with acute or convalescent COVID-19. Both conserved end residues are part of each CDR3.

CASTPRDGYTF	11	TRBJ1-2	TRBV2
CASSQDDTGVNYGYTF	16	TRBJ1-2	TRBV4-1
CASLGDFTPQFF	12	TRBJ2-1	TRBV6-6
CASSLGGSNEKLFF	14	TRBJ1-4	TRBV5-1
CASSQGLGAESSYNEQFF	18	TRBJ2-1	TRBV3-1/TRBV3-2
CASSQENRYYGYTF	14	TRBJ1-2	TRBV3-1/TRBV3-2
CASSPQGANEKLFF	14	TRBJ1-4	TRBV5-4
CASSLGGQGGEAFF	14	TRBJ1-1	TRBV7-6
CASSYDRGQPQHF	13	TRBJ1-5	TRBV7-2
CASRTQGTDTEAFF	14	TRBJ1-1	TRBV10-2
CASSPQVGRDEQYF	14	TRBJ2-7	TRBV7-9
CASHYVRPGTGLGETQYF	18	TRBJ2-5	TRBV5-1
CASSFRDNTEAFF	13	TRBJ1-1	TRBV27
CASSLGGMRTEAFF	14	TRBJ1-1	TRBV28
CASSLSYRGTYEQYF	15	TRBJ2-7	TRBV5-5
CASSFSDRANTEAFF	15	TRBJ1-1	TRBV5-8
CASSPSRMRQAEAFF	15	TRBJ1-1	TRBV7-9
CASSDLGRVDGYTF	14	TRBJ1-2	TRBV9
CASSLIDRDSNGYTF	15	TRBJ1-2	TRBV5-4
CASSQDGQGSTDTQYF	16	TRBJ2-3	TRBV3-1/TRBV3-2
CASSWTDTGELFF	13	TRBJ2-2	TRBV5-6
CASSSAGEGGLSNYGYTF	18	TRBJ1-2	TRBV28
CASSRFGVRRGKGETQYF	18	TRBJ2-5	TRBV3-1/TRBV3-2
CASSLRLRDTDTQYF	15	TRBJ2-3	TRBV5-5
CASSLPDGKREKLFF	15	TRBJ1-4	TRBV27
CASSSDTNNEQFF	13	TRBJ2-1	TRBV11-2
CASSDAWAGTETQYF	15	TRBJ2-5	TRBV25-1
CASSFITEYQETQYF	15	TRBJ2-5	TRBV5-6
CASSAGTDEINQPQHF	16	TRBJ1-5	TRBV28
CASSSSSTDTQYF	13	TRBJ2-3	TRBV7-3
CASSLEPSKETQYF	14	TRBJ2-5	TRBV5-1
CASNEDRGRGGYTF	14	TRBJ1-2	TRBV5-8
CATAGTGKSGANVLTF	16	TRBJ2-6	TRBV24-1
CASSFTAGGEQFF	13	TRBJ2-1	TRBV27
CASSDQGNTEAFF	13	TRBJ1-1	TRBV5-1
CASSLAKESYNEQFF	15	TRBJ2-1	TRBV28
CASSPGRGVDEQFF	14	TRBJ2-1	TRBV9
CASSLGQGDLEEQYF	15	TRBJ2-7	TRBV5-1
CASGFQGARKYF	12	TRBJ2-3	TRBV12-5
CASSLDRATLYGYTF	15	TRBJ1-2	TRBV7-8
CASKQGVGQPQHF	13	TRBJ1-5	TRBV2
CAISDGQGANEKLFF	15	TRBJ1-4	TRBV10-3
CASSADRYRGYTF	13	TRBJ1-2	TRBV19